The sequence of this TCR beta chain was determined in a study of T cells in Graves' hyperthyroidism and ophthalmopathy. General study findings and limits: Blood also held most thyroid clonotypes expanded beyond 0.001. The authors' 13 V-J model separated ophthalmopathy from stable hyperthyroidism.

Researchers defined stable Graves' hyperthyroidism as no ophthalmopathy progression within 18 months. Based on clinical symptoms, serum thyroxine and TRAb, thyroid ultrasound and orbital computed tomography, diagnoses were reached. Germline-derived CDR1 and CDR2 are MNHEY and SMNVEV (reference sequence). The CDR3 runs to 14 residues. After removal of 8 bases from V and 3 bases from J, the junction contained 9 bases not matched to a gene. The TCR beta CDR3 regions underwent amplification using RNA transcripts as the source. HTBI primers drove first-round RT-PCR of the TCR CDR3. MiXCR, run by TCRdb on the multiplex PCR reads, gives a single entry per CDR3 protein. The sample has about 540,000 distinct CDR3 sequences, around 46% seen once. This clonotype has a handful of counts. The antigen is undetermined.

The receptor was derived from a woman under 30 with Graves' hyperthyroidism. This chain uses TRBV27 with TRBJ2-7; 8 bases are a match to TRBD1. The specimen sequenced was peripheral blood or thyroid tissue (not recorded which). The CDR3: CASWTGTGLYEQYF. In DNA form, the CDR3 reads TGTGCCAGCTGGACAGGGACAGGTCTCTACGAGCAGTACTTC.